This is a list of T cell receptor beta chains from one sample in a study of cytomegalovirus exposure and HLA in healthy donors. Here immunoSEQ multiplex PCR was the method, and the copy in TCRdb shows in-frame clones only, minus some. The sample has more than 80,000 clones, under 85% seen once; the top ten hold less than 15%. Sequenced input: PBMCs. These receptors originate from a woman aged 70-85 years in good health and CMV-seropositive. Each CDR3 is given with its conserved first and last residue. The order of the fields is clone size, D gene, V gene, J gene, CDR3 DNA, CDR3 protein. D genes are given only for firm matches. Where a row states a size, it is once, few, many or the class of an expanded clone; other rows omit it.

size: .; D: TRBD2; V: TRBV29-1; J: TRBJ2-1; DNA: TGCAGCGTCCCCGGGGGAGCGGGGGTTGAGCAGTTCTTC; CDR3: CSVPGGAGVEQFF
size: .; D: .; V: TRBV7-2; J: TRBJ1-3; DNA: TGTGCCAGCAGCTTTCTACAGGGAGGAAACACCATATATTTT; CDR3: CASSFLQGGNTIYF
size: .; D: TRBD2; V: TRBV10-3; J: TRBJ2-3; DNA: TGTGCCATCAGTGAGTCTAGCGGGAGTGCAGATACGCAGTATTTT; CDR3: CAISESSGSADTQYF
size: .; D: .; V: TRBV19; J: TRBJ2-6; DNA: TGTGCCAGTACACCAGGGGCCCACTCTGGGGCCAACGTCCTGACTTTC; CDR3: CASTPGAHSGANVLTF
size: .; D: .; V: TRBV7-2; J: TRBJ2-5; DNA: TGTGCCAGCAGCCGAACAGGGGGGGGAGAGACCCAGTACTTC; CDR3: CASSRTGGGETQYF
size: .; D: .; V: TRBV7-3; J: TRBJ1-1; DNA: TGTGCCAGCAGCTTAAACAGGGATCACACTGAAGCTTTCTTT; CDR3: CASSLNRDHTEAFF
size: .; D: .; V: TRBV7-3; J: TRBJ2-3; DNA: TGTGCCAGCAGCCCGGGGAGGGCCAGGGGAGATACGCAGTATTTT; CDR3: CASSPGRARGDTQYF
size: once; D: TRBD2; V: TRBV28; J: TRBJ2-7; DNA: TGTGCCAGCACCCCAGGGACTAGGGGATACGAGCAGTACTTC; CDR3: CASTPGTRGYEQYF
size: .; D: .; V: TRBV28; J: TRBJ2-2; DNA: TGTGCCAGCAGGGCCACGAACACCGGGGAGCTGTTTTTT; CDR3: CASRATNTGELFF
size: .; D: TRBD2; V: TRBV5-1; J: TRBJ2-3; DNA: TGCGCCAGCAGCTTGTTTAGCGGGAGGGCTAGCACAGATACGCAGTATTTT; CDR3: CASSLFSGRASTDTQYF
size: few; D: .; V: TRBV7-9; J: TRBJ2-7; DNA: TGTGCCAGCAGCCGGGACTGGGGCTACGAGCAGTACTTC; CDR3: CASSRDWGYEQYF
size: .; D: TRBD1; V: TRBV23-1; J: TRBJ2-1; DNA: TGCGCCAGCAGTCAATCAGTCGCCGACAGGGGCGACAATGAGCAGTTCTTC; CDR3: CASSQSVADRGDNEQFF
size: .; D: .; V: TRBV6-6; J: TRBJ1-5; DNA: TGTGCCAGCAGTTACGTCCCGGATCAGCCCCAGCATTTT; CDR3: CASSYVPDQPQHF
size: .; D: TRBD1; V: TRBV4-3; J: TRBJ2-5; DNA: TGCGCCAGCAGCCAAGAGGGACAGGGGGCTTTAGAGACCCAGTACTTC; CDR3: CASSQEGQGALETQYF
size: .; D: .; V: TRBV30; J: TRBJ1-1; DNA: TGTGCCTGGACAGGGGCCGGCACTGAAGCTTTCTTT; CDR3: CAWTGAGTEAFF
size: .; D: .; V: TRBV28; J: TRBJ1-6; DNA: TGTGCCAGCAGTTTATTGCGAGGTAGAGTGTCACCCCTCCACTTT; CDR3: CASSLLRGRVSPLHF
size: .; D: .; V: TRBV7-9; J: TRBJ1-2; DNA: TGTGCCCTAAAAGGGAGTGGCTACACCTTC; CDR3: CALKGSGYTF
size: .; D: TRBD1; V: TRBV19; J: TRBJ2-7; DNA: TGTGCCAGTAGTAGAGGACCGGGACAGTCCCAAAGGGGCTACTACGAGCAGTACTTC; CDR3: CASSRGPGQSQRGYYEQYF
size: .; D: TRBD1; V: TRBV6-1; J: TRBJ2-7; DNA: TGTGCCGGACAGGGGAAGGGGGGCCCCTACGAGCAGTACTTC; CDR3: CAGQGKGGPYEQYF
size: .; D: .; V: TRBV5-1; J: TRBJ1-6; DNA: TGCGCCAGCAGCTTGGCCACAGTCCTTAATTCACCCCTCCACTTT; CDR3: CASSLATVLNSPLHF
size: .; D: TRBD2; V: TRBV5-1; J: TRBJ2-1; DNA: TGCGCCAGCAGCTTGAGTAGCGGGACCTACAATGAGCAGTTCTTC; CDR3: CASSLSSGTYNEQFF
size: .; D: .; V: TRBV5-4; J: TRBJ2-2; DNA: TGCGCCAGCAGCCAAGATAACGGGGGGAACACCGGGGAGCTGTTTTTT; CDR3: CASSQDNGGNTGELFF
size: .; D: .; V: TRBV5-1; J: TRBJ1-2; DNA: TGCGCCAGCAGCTTGACTACTGCCTATGGCTACACCTTC; CDR3: CASSLTTAYGYTF
size: .; D: TRBD2; V: TRBV6-1; J: TRBJ2-1; DNA: TGTGCCAGCAGGGGACTAGGAGGCAGGAATGAGCAGTTCTTC; CDR3: CASRGLGGRNEQFF